The clone carrying this T cell receptor beta chain has a single count. Its antigen remains unknown. Together with a sample-barcoded 5' primer, a J-beta primer mix was included in a second PCR lasting roughly 7 to 11 cycles. TCRdb reprocessed the 5' RACE reads with MiXCR, giving one entry per CDR3 protein. The sample consists of approximately 800,000 distinct CDR3 sequences, roughly 50% of them appearing once. These data come from a study of blood T cells in healthy people across ages. No fewer than 7 million PBMCs went into each sample. Whole-study findings and limits: Observed TCR beta diversity per million T cells went down as age went up. This fall followed a roughly linear course with age. Using unsorted PBMCs precluded a conclusive naive versus antigen-experienced comparison.

V dropped 8 bases and J dropped 0 bases, with 14 bases sitting between them. Germline CDR1 MNHNY, CDR2 SVGAGI (reference sequence). CDR3 size: 15 residues. Material for sequencing was blood. The origin of this receptor is a man aged 40-55 years in good health. This sequence joins TRBV6-6 and TRBJ2-4, with D tentatively TRBD1 or TRBD2 (5 bases each). The chain's CDR3 is CASGTGPLAKNIQYF. The CDR3 coding sequence is TGTGCCAGCGGGACGGGGCCGTTAGCCAAAAACATTCAGTACTTC.